Listed here are 9 T cell receptor beta chains from one sample, sequenced in a study of blood T cell repertoires in COVID-19. Using immunoSEQ multiplex PCR, the repertoire was profiled, and TCRdb retains in-frame clones only, with some absent. Of roughly 250,000 clones detected, 82% appear once; the ten largest clones hold approximately 5%. The sequenced sample consisted of peripheral blood. These receptors were taken from a woman of 80 years or more with active or convalescent COVID-19.

This rearrangement joins TRBV28 to TRBJ1-5; 7 positions agree with TRBD1. This CDR3 is built from 13 residues. From germline, CDR1 is MDHEN and CDR2 SYDVKM. After removal of 8 bases from V and 2 bases from J, the junction contained 3 bases not matched to a gene. CDR3 DNA: TGTGCCAGCCTCGACAGGGGCAATCAGCCCCAGCATTTT. Translated, it gives CASLDRGNQPQHF.

CDR3 in amino acids: CASSHDASYEQYF. CDR3 DNA sequence: TGTGCCAGTAGCCACGATGCGTCTTACGAGCAGTACTTC. The chain employs TRBV19 and TRBJ2-7; D gene unclear. V lost 6 bases and J 4 bases, leaving 13 bases between the germline ends. The CDR3 totals 13 residues. CDR1 LNHDA and CDR2 SQIVND come from the germline V gene (reference sequence). The full variable domain, its missing parts supplied by reference TRBV19 and TRBJ2-7, is DGGITQSPKYLFRKEGQNVTLSCEQNLNHDAMYWYRQDPGQGLRLIYYSQIVNDFQKGDIAEGYSVSREKKESFPLTVTSAQKNPTAFYLCASSHDASYEQYFGPGTRLTVT.

The sample holds a few counts of this clone. V gene TRBV14 combines with J gene TRBJ1-2; the match to TRBD1 covers 7 bases. The CDR3 runs to 14 residues. With 0 bases clipped from V and 6 bases from J, the junction kept 4 bases outside the gene matches. CDR1 and CDR2 (germline): SGHDN, FVKESK. For the CDR3, the DNA is TGTGCCAGCAGCCAAGATAAGGGGGCCCATGGCTACACCTTC. It specifies CASSQDKGAHGYTF.

The chain carries TRBV29-1 and TRBJ1-2; TRBD1 might be the D (5 bases). V was trimmed by 0 bases and J by 2 bases, leaving 22 bases between them. This CDR3 contains 18 residues. CDR1 is SQVTM and CDR2 is ANQGSEA in the germline V gene. The CDR3 DNA follows: TGCAGCGTTGAAGATTCACCCCGGGGGAATCGGGGAAACTATGGCTACACCTTC. Protein sequence: CSVEDSPRGNRGNYGYTF.

V and J are TRBV21-1 and TRBJ2-3; TRBD2 reflects the table's D call only, with no check against the DNA. TRBV21-1 is a recognized pseudogene. This CDR3 is 14 amino acids long. CDR3 sequence (DNA): TGTGCCAGCACTAGGGCGGGGCGCACAGATACGCAGTATTTT. Translation gives CASTRAGRTDTQYF.

The V and J genes are TRBV7-2 and TRBJ2-7, with 8 bases lining up with TRBD2. V was clipped by 1 base and J by 5 bases; unmatched bases: 4. Looked up from germline, CDR1 is SGHTA and CDR2 is FQGNSA. The CDR3 consists of 14 residues. In DNA, the CDR3 is TGTGCCAGCAGCTTAGAGCCGGGGGGGGACGAGCAGTACTTC. Translation: CASSLEPGGDEQYF.

The chain recombines TRBV2 with TRBJ2-6, with 8 bases matching TRBD1. V shed 6 bases, J shed 0 bases, and the junction held 7 bases outside the gene matches. In germline, CDR1 is SNHLY, CDR2 FYNNEI. This CDR3 is built from 17 residues. CDR3 protein: CASRGTGAPSGANVLTF. CDR3 nucleotides: TGTGCCAGCAGGGGGACAGGTGCTCCCTCTGGGGCCAACGTCCTGACTTTC.

The J gene is TRBJ2-5, the V gene TRBV29-1; D unresolved. This CDR3 has 13 amino acids. V lost 2 bases and J 6 bases, leaving 13 bases between the germline ends. Germline V gives CDR1 SQVTM, CDR2 ANQGSEA. In nucleotides, the CDR3 is TGCAGCGTTGAACTAAATGTCGGTCAGACCCAGTACTTC. It encodes CSVELNVGQTQYF.

This sequence joins TRBV2 and TRBJ2-7, with 9 bases lining up with TRBD1. Germline V lookup: CDR1 SNHLY, CDR2 FYNNEI. V shed 11 bases and J 6 bases; nucleotides not matched to a gene: 11. This CDR3 is 13 amino acids long. The DNA of the CDR3 is TGTGCCGGGTCCGGGACAGGGTATGCCGAGCAGTACTTC. Its protein product is CAGSGTGYAEQYF. The full variable domain, its missing parts supplied by reference TRBV2 and TRBJ2-7, is EPEVTQTPSHQVTQMGQEVILRCVPISNHLYFYWYRQILGQKVEFLVSFYNNEISEKSEIFDDQFSVERPDGSNFTLKIRSTKLEDSAMYFCAGSGTGYAEQYFGPGTRLTVT.